The clone carrying this T cell receptor (beta chain) was counted between two and nine times. Its antigen is undetermined. The CDR3 has 15 amino acids. V lost 4 bases, J lost 2 bases, and 3 bases stayed unmatched. Germline V gene sequence: CDR1 SGHKS, CDR2 YYEKEE (reference sequence). This entry is derived from a study of CD8+ T cells in alopecia areata. General observations from the study: Scalp clonality dropped significantly under tofacitinib, as did expanded CD8+ top-100 clones. Lesional tissue from the scalp (especially in alopecia totalis/universalis) showed higher clonality than normal scalp.

cDNA reverse transcribed from extracted RNA served as the sequencing template. Clones were read by immunoSEQ multiplex PCR, and TCRdb kept only the in-frame ones, dropping some. This table has around 100,000 clones, just under 60% appearing once. Specified treatment: oral pan-JAK inhibitor, 5-10 mg twice daily. The chain links TRBV5-5 to TRBJ2-1; 10 nucleotides agree with TRBD1. This TCR was sampled from a human donor with alopecia areata. Sequencing used CD8+ T cells sorted from blood, obtained at week 56, from a patient treated with tofacitinib. CDR3 nucleotides: TGTGCCAGCAGCCCCGGGACAGGGGCCTACAATGAGCAGTTCTTC. This gives the protein CASSPGTGAYNEQFF.